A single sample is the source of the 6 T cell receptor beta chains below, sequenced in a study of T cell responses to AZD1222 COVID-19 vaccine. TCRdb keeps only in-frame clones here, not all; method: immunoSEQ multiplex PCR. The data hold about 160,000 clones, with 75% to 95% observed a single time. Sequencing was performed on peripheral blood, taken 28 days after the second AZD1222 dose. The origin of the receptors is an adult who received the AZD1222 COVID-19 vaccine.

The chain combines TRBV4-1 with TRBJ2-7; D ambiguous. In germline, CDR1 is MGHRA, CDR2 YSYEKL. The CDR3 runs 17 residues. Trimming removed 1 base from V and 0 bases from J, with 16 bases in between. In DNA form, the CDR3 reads TGCGCCAGCAGCCAAGCCTCCGGTCTTACCCGCTCCTACGAGCAGTACTTC. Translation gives CASSQASGLTRSYEQYF.

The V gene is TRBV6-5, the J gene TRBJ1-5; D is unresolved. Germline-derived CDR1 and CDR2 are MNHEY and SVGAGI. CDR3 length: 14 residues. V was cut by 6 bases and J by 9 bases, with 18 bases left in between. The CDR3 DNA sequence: TGTGCCAGCAGAACCGTGGACGGATTAAGGCCCCAGCATTTT. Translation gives CASRTVDGLRPQHF.

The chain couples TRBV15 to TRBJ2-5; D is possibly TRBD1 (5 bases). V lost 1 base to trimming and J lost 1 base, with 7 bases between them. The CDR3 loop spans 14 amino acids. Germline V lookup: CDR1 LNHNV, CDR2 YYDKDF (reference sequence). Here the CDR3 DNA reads TGTGCCACCAGCAGAGTAAGGGGCCAAGAGACCCAGTACTTC. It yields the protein CATSRVRGQETQYF.

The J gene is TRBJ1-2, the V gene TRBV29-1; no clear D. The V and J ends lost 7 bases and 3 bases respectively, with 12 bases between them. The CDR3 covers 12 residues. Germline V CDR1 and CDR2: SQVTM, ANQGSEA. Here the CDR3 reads CSGGPGDYGYTF. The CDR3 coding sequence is TGCAGCGGAGGGCCCGGGGACTATGGCTACACCTTC.

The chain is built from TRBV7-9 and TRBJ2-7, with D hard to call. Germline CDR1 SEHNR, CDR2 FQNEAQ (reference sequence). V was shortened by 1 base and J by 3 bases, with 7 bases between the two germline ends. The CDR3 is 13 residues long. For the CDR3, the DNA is TGTGCCAGCAGCTTAGGCGGCAACTACGAGCAGTACTTC. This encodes CASSLGGNYEQYF.

The CDR3 region is CAWTVQGFTGYTF. The DNA for the CDR3 is TGTGCCTGGACGGTTCAGGGGTTTACTGGCTACACCTTC. V usage is TRBV30 and J usage is TRBJ1-2; TRBD1 might be the D (6 bases). The CDR3 is 13 residues long. Germline V gene data show CDR1 as GTSNPN and CDR2 as SVGIG (reference sequence). Trimming left V 4 bases short and J 7 bases short, with 16 bases between.